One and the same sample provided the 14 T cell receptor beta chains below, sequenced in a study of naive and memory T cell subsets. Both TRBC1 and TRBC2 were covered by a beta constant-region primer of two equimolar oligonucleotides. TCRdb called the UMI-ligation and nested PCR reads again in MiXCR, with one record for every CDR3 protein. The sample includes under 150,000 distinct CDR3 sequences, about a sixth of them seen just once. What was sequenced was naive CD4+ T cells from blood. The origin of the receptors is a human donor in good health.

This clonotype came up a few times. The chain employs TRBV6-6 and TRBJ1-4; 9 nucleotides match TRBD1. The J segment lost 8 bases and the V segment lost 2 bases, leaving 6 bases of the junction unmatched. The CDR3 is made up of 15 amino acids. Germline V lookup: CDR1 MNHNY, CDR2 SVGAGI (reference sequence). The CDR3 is CASSYNRGLEEKLFF. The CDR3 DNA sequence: TGTGCCAGCAGTTACAACAGGGGGCTGGAAGAAAAACTGTTTTTT.

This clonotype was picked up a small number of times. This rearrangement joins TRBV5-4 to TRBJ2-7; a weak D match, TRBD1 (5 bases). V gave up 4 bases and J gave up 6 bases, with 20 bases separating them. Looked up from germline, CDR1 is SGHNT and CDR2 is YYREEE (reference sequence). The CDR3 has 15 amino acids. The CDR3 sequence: CASSPLGRSLSEQYF. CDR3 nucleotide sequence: TGTGCCAGCAGCCCCCTGGGGCGTTCCCTTTCCGAGCAGTACTTC.

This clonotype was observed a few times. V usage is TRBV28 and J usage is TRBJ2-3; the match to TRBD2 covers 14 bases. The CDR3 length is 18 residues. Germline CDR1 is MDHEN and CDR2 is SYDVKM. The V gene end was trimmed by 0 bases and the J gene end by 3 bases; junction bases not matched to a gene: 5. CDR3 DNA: TGTGCCAGCAGTTTATGGACTAGCGGGAGGGCCGGGACAGATACGCAGTATTTT. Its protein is CASSLWTSGRAGTDTQYF.

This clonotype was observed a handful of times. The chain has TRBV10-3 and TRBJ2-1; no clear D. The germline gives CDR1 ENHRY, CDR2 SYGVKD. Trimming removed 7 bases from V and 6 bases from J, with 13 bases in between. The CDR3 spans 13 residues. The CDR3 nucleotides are TGTGCCATCATGGGTGACCTCGGCAATGAGCAGTTCTTC. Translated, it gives CAIMGDLGNEQFF.

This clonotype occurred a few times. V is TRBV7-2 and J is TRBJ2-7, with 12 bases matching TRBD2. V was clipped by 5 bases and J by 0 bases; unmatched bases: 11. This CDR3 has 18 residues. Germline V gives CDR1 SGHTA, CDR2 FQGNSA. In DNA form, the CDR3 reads TGTGCCAGCAGCCGGACTAGCGGGACCGGTAAGAGCTCCTACGAGCAGTACTTC. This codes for CASSRTSGTGKSSYEQYF.

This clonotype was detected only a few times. For the CDR3, the DNA is TGCAGCGTTGGGCTAGCGGGAGGGTCAGATACGCAGTATTTT. Its protein is CSVGLAGGSDTQYF. The gene calls are TRBV29-1 and TRBJ2-3, with 12 bases matching TRBD2. J was trimmed by 4 bases and V by 4 bases; bases with no gene match: 3. Germline V lookup: CDR1 SQVTM, CDR2 ANQGSEA. The CDR3 sequence is 14 residues long.

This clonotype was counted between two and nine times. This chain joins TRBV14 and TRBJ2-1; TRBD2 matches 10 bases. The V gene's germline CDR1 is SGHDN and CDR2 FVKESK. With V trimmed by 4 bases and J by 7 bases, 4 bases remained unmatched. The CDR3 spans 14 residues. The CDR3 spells CASSRGLARNEQFF. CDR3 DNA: TGTGCCAGCAGCCGGGGACTAGCGAGGAATGAGCAGTTCTTC.

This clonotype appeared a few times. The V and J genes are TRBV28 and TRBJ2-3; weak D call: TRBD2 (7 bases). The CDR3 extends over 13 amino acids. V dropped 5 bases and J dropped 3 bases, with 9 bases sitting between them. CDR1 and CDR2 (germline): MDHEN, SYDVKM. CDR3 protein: CASSGGATDTQYF. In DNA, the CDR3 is TGTGCCAGCAGTGGGGGGGCAACAGATACGCAGTATTTT.

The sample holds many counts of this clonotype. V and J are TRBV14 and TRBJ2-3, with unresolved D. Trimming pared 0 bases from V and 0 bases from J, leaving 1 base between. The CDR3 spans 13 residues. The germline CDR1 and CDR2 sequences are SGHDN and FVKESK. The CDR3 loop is CASSQDSTDTQYF. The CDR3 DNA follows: TGTGCCAGCAGCCAAGATAGCACAGATACGCAGTATTTT.

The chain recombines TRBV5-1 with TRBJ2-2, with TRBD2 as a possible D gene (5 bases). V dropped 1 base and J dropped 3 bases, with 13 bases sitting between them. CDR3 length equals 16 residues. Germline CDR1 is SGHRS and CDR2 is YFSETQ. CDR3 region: CASSLTGLADTGELFF. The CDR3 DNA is TGCGCCAGCAGCTTGACCGGCCTAGCTGACACCGGGGAGCTGTTTTTT.

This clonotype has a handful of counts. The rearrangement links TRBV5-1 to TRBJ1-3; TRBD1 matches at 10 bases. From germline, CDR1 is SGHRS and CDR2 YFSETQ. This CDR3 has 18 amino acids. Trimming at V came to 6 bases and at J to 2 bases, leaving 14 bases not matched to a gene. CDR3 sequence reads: CASTQTPGQGIAGNTIYF. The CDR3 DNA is TGCGCCAGCACCCAAACGCCGGGACAGGGGATCGCTGGAAACACCATATATTTT.

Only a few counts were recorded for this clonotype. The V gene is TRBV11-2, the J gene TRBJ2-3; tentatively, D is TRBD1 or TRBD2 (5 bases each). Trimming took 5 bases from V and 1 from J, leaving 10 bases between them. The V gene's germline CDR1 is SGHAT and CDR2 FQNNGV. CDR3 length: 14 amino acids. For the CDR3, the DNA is TGTGCCAGCAGCAGGGACCTGGGCACAGATACGCAGTATTTT. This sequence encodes CASSRDLGTDTQYF.

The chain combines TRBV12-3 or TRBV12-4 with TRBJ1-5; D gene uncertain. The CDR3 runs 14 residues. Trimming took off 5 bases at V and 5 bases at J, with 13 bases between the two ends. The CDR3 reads CASSLGGSDQPQHF. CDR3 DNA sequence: TGTGCCAGCAGTCTTGGAGGTTCGGATCAGCCCCAGCATTTT.

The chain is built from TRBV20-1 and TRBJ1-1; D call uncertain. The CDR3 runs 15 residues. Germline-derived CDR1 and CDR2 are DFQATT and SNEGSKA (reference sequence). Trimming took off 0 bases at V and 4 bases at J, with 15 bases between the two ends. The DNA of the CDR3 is TGCAGTGCTAGAGAATATGGTAGGGCCGGCACTGAAGCTTTCTTT. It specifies CSAREYGRAGTEAFF.